One and the same sample provided the 22 T cell receptor beta chains below, sequenced in a study of CD8+ T cells in alopecia areata. TCR sequencing used cDNA made by reverse transcription of extracted RNA. Repertoires were generated with immunoSEQ multiplex PCR, while TCRdb's copy carries only in-frame clones and drops some. The sample has 110,000 to 150,000 clones, 51% seen once. This material consisted of CD4+ T cells sorted from blood, taken at week 0. The receptors were sampled from a human donor with alopecia areata.

This clone was seen only a few times. V gene TRBV2 combines with J gene TRBJ1-2; no firm D call. The CDR3 length is 13 residues. Germline V lookup: CDR1 SNHLY, CDR2 FYNNEI. Trimming cost V 2 bases and J 7 bases, with 11 bases left between them. The CDR3 nucleotides read TGTGCCAGCAGTGAACGGCAGCGGGGTGGCTACACCTTC. This encodes CASSERQRGGYTF. The variable domain in full, completed from reference TRBV2 and TRBJ1-2, reads EPEVTQTPSHQVTQMGQEVILRCVPISNHLYFYWYRQILGQKVEFLVSFYNNEISEKSEIFDDQFSVERPDGSNFTLKIRSTKLEDSAMYFCASSERQRGGYTFGSGTRLTVV.

V usage is TRBV6-5 and J usage is TRBJ2-1; D call uncertain. Germline V CDR1 and CDR2: MNHEY, SVGAGI. The CDR3 extends over 14 amino acids. V lost 0 bases, J lost 8 bases, and 11 bases lay in between. DNA for the CDR3: TGTGCCAGCAGTTACTCGAGCCAAGGCTATGAGCAGTTCTTC. It codes for CASSYSSQGYEQFF.

The chain carries TRBV4-2 and TRBJ1-1; the D gene is possibly TRBD1 (5 bases). Looked up from germline, CDR1 is LGHNA and CDR2 is YNFKEQ. This CDR3 spans 14 amino acids. Trimming cost V 0 bases and J 6 bases, with 11 bases left between them. The CDR3 here is CASSQEEGMAEAFF. CDR3 sequence (DNA): TGTGCCAGCAGCCAAGAGGAGGGGATGGCTGAAGCTTTCTTT.

This clone has just a few counts. The chain's CDR3 is CASSLISGPKNIQYF. Written as DNA, the CDR3 is TGCGCCAGCAGCCTAATCTCGGGGCCCAAAAACATTCAGTACTTC. V and J are TRBV5-1 and TRBJ2-4; TRBD1 or TRBD2 may be the D gene (5 bases each). This CDR3 comprises 15 residues. Deletions cut 4 bases from V and 2 bases from J, with 13 bases between. Germline V gene lookup returns CDR1 SGHRS and CDR2 YFSETQ.

This chain connects TRBV4-3 to TRBJ2-3; no clear D. CDR1 is LGHNA and CDR2 is YSLEER in the germline V gene. V lost 1 base to trimming and J lost 5 bases, with 4 bases between them. This CDR3 comprises 12 residues. CDR3 protein: CASSQGLDTQYF. Written as DNA, the CDR3 is TGCGCCAGCAGCCAAGGACTAGATACGCAGTATTTT.

Only a few counts were recorded for this clone. V is TRBV7-8 and J is TRBJ1-2; D possibly corresponds to TRBD1 (5 bases). V lost 5 bases and J lost 4, with 14 bases in between. This CDR3 contains 14 residues. In germline, CDR1 is SGHVS, CDR2 FQNEAQ. CDR3 coding DNA: TGTGCCAGCAGCACCGTACAGGAGATCTATGGCTACACCTTC. Its protein is CASSTVQEIYGYTF.

The V call is TRBV5-1, the J call TRBJ2-5; 10 nucleotides match TRBD1. The CDR3 loop spans 19 amino acids. The trim removed 4 bases at V and 1 base at J, leaving 16 bases unmatched. Per germline, CDR1 SGHRS and CDR2 YFSETQ. The CDR3 is CASSTGTGVLADRQETQYF. CDR3 sequence (DNA): TGCGCCAGCAGCACTGGGACAGGGGTGCTAGCGGACCGCCAAGAGACCCAGTACTTC.

In its sample, this clone was seen a few times. V is TRBV6-6 and J is TRBJ2-7; 8 bases map to TRBD1. There are 15 residues in the CDR3. Germline values: CDR1 MNHNY, CDR2 SVGAGI (reference sequence). With V trimmed by 4 bases and J by 7 bases, 12 bases remained unmatched. CDR3: CASSSSDRGQGEQYF. As DNA, the CDR3 is TGTGCCAGCAGTTCCTCTGACAGGGGCCAAGGGGAGCAGTACTTC.

This clone was picked up a small number of times. The V gene is TRBV15, the J gene TRBJ2-6; D perhaps matches TRBD1 (5 bases). The germline gives CDR1 LNHNV, CDR2 YYDKDF (reference sequence). The CDR3 extends over 14 amino acids. V was trimmed by 8 bases and J by 9 bases, leaving 17 bases between them. In DNA, the CDR3 is TGTGCCACCTCAAGACAGTTCGCGGACAACGTCCTGACTTTC. Translated, it gives CATSRQFADNVLTF. The whole variable domain, remainder taken from reference TRBV15 and TRBJ2-6, is DAMVIQNPRYQVTQFGKPVTLSCSQTLNHNVMYWYQQKSSQAPKLLFHYYDKDFNNEADTPDNFQSRRPNTSFCFLDIRSPGLGDTAMYLCATSRQFADNVLTFGAGSRLTVL.

This clone occurred a few times. The chain combines TRBV29-1 with TRBJ1-1; D uncertain. This CDR3 has 13 amino acids. Trimming took 7 bases from V and 0 from J, leaving 12 bases between them. Germline CDR1 is SQVTM and CDR2 is ANQGSEA. The CDR3 here is CSAALGLNTEAFF. CDR3 coding DNA: TGCAGCGCGGCATTAGGACTGAACACTGAAGCTTTCTTT.

This rearrangement joins TRBV30 to TRBJ2-2, with 7 bases matching TRBD1. Germline assignment: CDR1 GTSNPN and CDR2 SVGIG (reference sequence). V was clipped by 4 bases and J by 6 bases; unmatched bases: 11. The CDR3 covers 15 residues. CDR3 residues: CAWNFETGRSGELFF. The CDR3 DNA is TGTGCCTGGAACTTCGAGACAGGGCGCTCCGGGGAGCTGTTTTTT. The full variable domain, in which reference TRBV30 and TRBJ2-2 provide the parts outside the CDR3, is SQTIHQWPATLVQPVGSPLSLECTVEGTSNPNLYWYRQAAGRGLQLLFYSVGIGQISSEVPQNLSASRPQDRQFILSSKKLLLSDSGFYLCAWNFETGRSGELFFGEGSRLTVL.

The chain combines TRBV30 with TRBJ1-2; TRBD1 agrees at 7 bases. V lost 0 bases and J lost 4; bases outside the gene matches: 5. Germline CDR1 GTSNPN, CDR2 SVGIG (reference sequence). The length of the CDR3 is 14 residues. This chain's CDR3 is CAWSVRRDSYGYTF. The CDR3 bases are TGTGCCTGGAGTGTACGAAGGGACAGCTATGGCTACACCTTC.

The chain recombines TRBV30 with TRBJ2-3, with 12 bases fitting TRBD2. V shed 7 bases, J shed 6 bases, and the junction held 5 bases outside the gene matches. This CDR3 is 13 amino acids long. CDR1 is GTSNPN and CDR2 is SVGIG in the germline V gene (reference sequence). This CDR3 reads CAFGLAGSDTQYF. DNA of the CDR3: TGTGCCTTTGGACTAGCGGGATCGGATACGCAGTATTTT.

The gene calls are TRBV9 and TRBJ2-7; TRBD2 agrees at 10 bases. This CDR3 is 14 amino acids long. Germline assignment: CDR1 SGDLS and CDR2 YYNGEE. J was trimmed by 7 bases and V by 0 bases; bases with no gene match: 4. The CDR3 DNA reads as TGTGCCAGCAGCGTAGCAGCGGGAGGGACTGAGCAGTACTTC. Translated, it gives CASSVAAGGTEQYF. The full variable domain, with the rest looked up from reference TRBV9 and TRBJ2-7, is DSGVTQTPKHLITATGQRVTLRCSPRSGDLSVYWYQQSLDQGLQFLIQYYNGEERAKGNILERFSAQQFPDLHSELNLSSLELGDSALYFCASSVAAGGTEQYFGPGTRLTVT.

The genes are TRBV27 and TRBJ2-7; 7 nucleotides match TRBD1. The CDR3 length is 13 residues. Per germline, CDR1 MNHEY and CDR2 SMNVEV (reference sequence). After removal of 0 bases from V and 6 bases from J, the junction contained 2 bases not matched to a gene. CDR3 protein: CASSLSDRSEQYF. In nucleotides, the CDR3 is TGTGCCAGCAGTTTATCGGACAGGAGCGAGCAGTACTTC.

This chain connects TRBV19 to TRBJ2-1; TRBD1 aligns across 9 bases. J lost 8 bases, V lost 10 bases, and 15 bases had no gene match. There are 15 residues in the CDR3. Germline CDR1 reads LNHDA; CDR2 reads SQIVND (reference sequence). In DNA, the CDR3 is TGTGCCACCTCAGGGACAGGGACGAAAGGGGATGAGCAGTTCTTC. It is translated as CATSGTGTKGDEQFF.

There are a few counts of this clone. The rearrangement uses TRBV27 and TRBJ2-1, with 9 bases matching TRBD1. This CDR3 is built from 14 residues. V shed 11 bases, J shed 10 bases, and the junction held 15 bases outside the gene matches. Germline V gives CDR1 MNHEY, CDR2 SMNVEV (reference sequence). Here the CDR3 reads CACSGTGWDLEQFF. The CDR3 DNA is TGTGCCTGCTCCGGGACAGGGTGGGATCTAGAGCAGTTCTTC.

This chain uses TRBV14 with TRBJ2-2; no clear D gene. Germline assignment: CDR1 SGHDN and CDR2 FVKESK. The CDR3 extends over 14 amino acids. Trimming pared 1 base from V and 7 bases from J, leaving 10 bases between. This CDR3 is CASSQGVVGGELFF. CDR3 nucleotide sequence: TGTGCCAGCAGCCAAGGCGTGGTAGGCGGGGAGCTGTTTTTT.

About this clone: One end of the junction fails to match germline, which may point to a read error. The V gene is TRBV7-7, the J gene TRBJ2-7, with D maybe TRBD2 (5 bases). The V gene's germline CDR1 is SSHAT and CDR2 FNYEAQ (reference sequence). The CDR3 runs to 14 residues. The CDR3 bases are TGTGCTAGCAGCCCGCGGGCAACGGGTAGCGAGCAGTACTTC. As protein: CASSPRATGSEQYF.

This chain uses TRBV30 with TRBJ2-5, with no clear D. Trimming removed 4 bases at V and 4 bases at J, with 19 bases between. Germline lookup yields CDR1 GTSNPN and CDR2 SVGIG (reference sequence). This CDR3 is built from 15 residues. CDR3 region: CAWTNPSSGRETQYF. The CDR3 bases are TGTGCCTGGACGAACCCTAGTAGTGGCCGAGAGACCCAGTACTTC.

The V and J genes are TRBV25-1 and TRBJ2-1, with D tentatively TRBD1 (7 bases). Trimming left V 7 bases short and J 0 bases short, with 16 bases between. The V gene's germline CDR1 is MGHDK and CDR2 SYGVNS. The CDR3 spans 16 residues. CDR3: CASMVAGGFSYNEQFF. The CDR3 DNA follows: TGTGCCAGCATGGTCGCAGGGGGGTTCTCCTACAATGAGCAGTTCTTC. Combining the CDR3 with reference TRBV25-1 and TRBJ2-1 gives the whole variable domain EADIYQTPRYLVIGTGKKITLECSQTMGHDKMYWYQQDPGMELHLIHYSYGVNSTEKGDLSSESTVSRIRTEHFPLTLESARPSHTSQYLCASMVAGGFSYNEQFFGPGTRLTVL.

This clone was seen at least ten times. This sample also contains other DNA sequences that code for the same CDR3. The chain is built from TRBV10-3 and TRBJ2-1, with unresolved D. Germline CDR1 and CDR2: ENHRY and SYGVKD. V was pared by 8 bases and J by 6 bases, with 8 bases between. The CDR3 spans 11 residues. The chain's CDR3 is CAIEVRNEQFF. In DNA form, the CDR3 reads TGTGCCATCGAAGTTCGCAATGAGCAGTTCTTC.